This TCR beta chain appears in the sequencing data of a study of CD4 T cells in relation to SARS-CoV-2 and coronaviruses. CD4+ T cells from unexposed donors were obtained before the COVID-19 pandemic (2011-2018). The cells were cultured for around ten days before CD4+ T cells were isolated. Sequenced by immunoSEQ multiplex PCR; TCRdb stores in-frame clones only, minus some. Among 24,000 or so clones listed, around three quarters were seen once. Concerning this clone itself: Its antigen is not identified.

Germline V CDR1 and CDR2: SGHTA, FQGNSA. V lost 5 bases and J lost 1, with 8 bases in between. The CDR3 length is 13 residues. The chain employs TRBV7-2 and TRBJ2-5; D unresolved. The sequence came from a human donor in good health. Sequenced: CD4+ T cells from PBMCs, cultured in vitro. CDR3 protein: CASSRRTQETQYF. The CDR3 nucleotides are TGTGCCAGCAGCCGCCGGACCCAAGAGACCCAGTACTTC.